A single sample is the source of the 30 T cell receptor beta chains below, sequenced in a study of CD8 T cells in ankylosing spondylitis. TCRdb reprocessed the 5' RACE reads via MiXCR and lists one record per CDR3 protein. The repertoire consists of about 44,000 distinct CDR3 sequences, with approximately 11% occurring once and the leading ten covering around 1.5%. Sequencing input: blood, either unsorted or a sorted T cell fraction (not recorded which). The source of these receptors is a male donor with ankylosing spondylitis or in good health (not recorded which).

J is TRBJ1-1 and V is TRBV9; D remains ambiguous. The ends were cut back, 0 bases at V and 1 base at J, with 7 bases in the middle. This CDR3 is 14 amino acids long. The germline CDR1 and CDR2 sequences are SGDLS and YYNGEE. CDR3 DNA: TGTGCCAGCAGCGTAGTGGCGGAGAACACTGAAGCTTTCTTT. Encoded protein: CASSVVAENTEAFF.

Comments on this clonotype: A read error may account for a junction end that differs from germline. The V call is TRBV18, the J call TRBJ1-1, with D uncertain. The CDR3 has 11 amino acids. Germline assignment: CDR1 KGHSH and CDR2 LQKENI. The CDR3 region is CASSLDTEAFF. CDR3 sequence (DNA): TGTGCCAGCTCACTCGACACAGAAGCTTTCTTT.

This clonotype was recorded many times. This chain uses TRBV10-3 with TRBJ2-3; D gene uncertain. CDR1 is ENHRY and CDR2 is SYGVKD in the germline V gene. Trimming stripped 6 bases from V and 1 base from J, with 14 bases between. This CDR3 spans 15 amino acids. CDR3 nucleotide sequence: TGTGCCATCAGCTTACGAGAACAAGGCACAGATACGCAGTATTTT. The encoded protein is CAISLREQGTDTQYF.

There are many counts of this clonotype. V is TRBV12-3 or TRBV12-4 and J is TRBJ1-1; D uncertain. V shed 3 bases and J shed 7 bases, with 6 bases lying between them. This CDR3 is 11 amino acids long. The CDR3 is CASSFVGEAFF. In DNA form, the CDR3 reads TGTGCCAGCAGTTTCGTTGGTGAAGCTTTCTTT.

The sample holds many counts of this clonotype. The rearrangement joins TRBV29-1 to TRBJ1-1; the match to TRBD1 covers 7 bases. J lost 6 bases, V lost 2 bases, and 6 bases had no gene match. CDR3 size: 13 residues. Germline CDR1 and CDR2: SQVTM and ANQGSEA. The DNA of the CDR3 is TGCAGCGTTGAACTTACAGGGGCCCCTGAAGCTTTCTTT. Translating gives CSVELTGAPEAFF.

V gene TRBV9 combines with J gene TRBJ2-1; 9 bases are shared with TRBD1. V gave up 3 bases and J gave up 8 bases; unmatched junction bases: 9. This CDR3 is 15 amino acids long. Per the germline V gene, CDR1 is SGDLS and CDR2 is YYNGEE. CDR3 sequence: CASSGSGDRVDEQFF. DNA for the CDR3: TGTGCCAGCAGCGGATCCGGGGACAGGGTTGATGAGCAGTTCTTC.

Written as DNA, the CDR3 is TGTGCCAGCAGCTTGGGGGGCTCCCGCTCCTACAATGAGCAGTTCTTC. Protein: CASSLGGSRSYNEQFF. This chain joins TRBV7-2 and TRBJ2-1; D may match TRBD1 or TRBD2 (6 bases each). CDR1 and CDR2 (germline): SGHTA, FQGNSA. This CDR3 comprises 16 residues. The V gene lost 3 bases and the J gene lost 0 bases, with 12 bases spanning the gap.

This clonotype was counted many times. The chain links TRBV12-3 or TRBV12-4 to TRBJ1-5, with D perhaps TRBD1 (5 bases). CDR3 size: 13 residues. The V and J ends lost 6 bases and 6 bases respectively, with 12 bases between them. Written as DNA, the CDR3 is TGTGCCAGCAGGGGGGACTTAGGTCAGCCCCAGCATTTT. Protein product: CASRGDLGQPQHF.

This clonotype was observed a few times. The genes are TRBV20-1 and TRBJ1-1; D gene ambiguous. CDR1 is DFQATT and CDR2 is SNEGSKA in the germline V gene (reference sequence). V was cut by 2 bases and J by 5 bases, with 15 bases left in between. This CDR3 has 14 residues. The CDR3 sequence is CSARPSRGGTEAFF. CDR3 coding DNA: TGCAGTGCTAGACCCTCCCGGGGAGGGACTGAAGCTTTCTTT.

The gene calls are TRBV12-3 or TRBV12-4 and TRBJ2-4; a possible D gene is TRBD2 (7 bases). The CDR3 has 16 amino acids. The V end was cut by 1 base, the J end by 1 base, with 11 bases between. The CDR3 region has the DNA TGTGCCAGCAGTTTAGTCGAGGGGGGGGCCAAAAACATTCAGTACTTC. It codes for CASSLVEGGAKNIQYF.

This clonotype was detected ten times or more. The V call is TRBV5-1, the J call TRBJ1-5, with D uncertain. This CDR3 region has 16 residues. Germline assignment: CDR1 SGHRS and CDR2 YFSETQ. V dropped 0 bases and J dropped 0 bases, with 10 bases sitting between them. The CDR3 reads CASSLDPSNSNQPQHF. The DNA for the CDR3 is TGCGCCAGCAGCTTGGATCCCAGTAATAGCAATCAGCCCCAGCATTTT.

Worth noting for this clonotype: This may be a read error: a much more frequent sequence differs by one nucleotide. CDR3 residues: CAIRRVLASSDTQYF. CDR3 DNA: TGTGCCATCAGGAGGGTGCTGGCTAGTTCAGATACGCAGTATTTT. This chain links TRBV10-3 with TRBJ2-3; the D gene is possibly TRBD2 (5 bases). This CDR3 contains 15 residues. V shed 6 bases and J shed 4 bases, with 17 bases lying between them. CDR1 and CDR2 from the germline V gene are ENHRY and SYGVKD.

This clonotype was seen repeatedly, ten times or more. The J gene is TRBJ2-3, the V gene TRBV12-3 or TRBV12-4, with 9 bases that match TRBD2. The V gene end was trimmed by 2 bases and the J gene end by 7 bases; junction bases not matched to a gene: 10. The CDR3 consists of 16 residues. In DNA, the CDR3 is TGTGCCAGCAGTTTAATGCCCGGGACTAGCTTCCATACGCAGTATTTT. Translated: CASSLMPGTSFHTQYF.

This clonotype was observed many times. This sequence joins TRBV20-1 and TRBJ1-5; D call uncertain. Germline CDR1 and CDR2: DFQATT and SNEGSKA (reference sequence). This CDR3 region has 15 residues. The ends were cut back, 3 bases at V and 0 bases at J, with 12 bases in the middle. The CDR3 sequence is CSASPPEGSNQPQHF. In DNA, the CDR3 is TGCAGTGCTAGTCCTCCCGAGGGTAGCAATCAGCCCCAGCATTTT.

This clonotype was counted at least ten times. The V and J genes are TRBV12-3 or TRBV12-4 and TRBJ1-1; weak D call: TRBD1 (6 bases). V lost 4 bases and J lost 5, with 14 bases in between. The CDR3 spans 14 residues. The DNA of the CDR3 is TGTGCCAGCAGTTCCGTGACAGGAAAAACTGAAGCTTTCTTT. Translating it yields CASSSVTGKTEAFF.

This clonotype was detected ten times or more. V usage is TRBV5-1 and J usage is TRBJ1-1; D not resolved. Germline CDR1 and CDR2: SGHRS and YFSETQ. V shed 4 bases and J shed 7 bases, with 8 bases lying between them. The CDR3 consists of 11 residues. CDR3 bases: TGCGCCAGCAGCGGAGGGATTGAAGCTTTCTTT. It translates to CASSGGIEAFF.

This clonotype has ten or more counts. The J gene is TRBJ2-1, the V gene TRBV2; no definite D call. The CDR3 runs to 10 residues. V was pared by 5 bases and J by 5 bases, with 1 base between. CDR1 is SNHLY, CDR2 FYNNEI, per germline. CDR3 residues: CASSNNEQFF. Written as DNA, the CDR3 is TGTGCCAGCAGTAACAATGAGCAGTTCTTC. The whole variable domain, remainder taken from reference TRBV2 and TRBJ2-1, is EPEVTQTPSHQVTQMGQEVILRCVPISNHLYFYWYRQILGQKVEFLVSFYNNEISEKSEIFDDQFSVERPDGSNFTLKIRSTKLEDSAMYFCASSNNEQFFGPGTRLTVL.

This clonotype came up many times. The genes are TRBV6-2 or TRBV6-3 and TRBJ1-1; the D gene is possibly TRBD1 (6 bases). The CDR3 runs 15 residues. CDR1 and CDR2 (germline): MNHEY, SVGEGT. V was cut by 3 bases and J by 0 bases, with 11 bases left in between. The CDR3 nucleotides are TGTGCCAGCAGTTATGAGGGGACAATGAACACTGAAGCTTTCTTT. It translates to CASSYEGTMNTEAFF.

The J gene is TRBJ2-1, the V gene TRBV5-1, with 9 bases that match TRBD2. Per the germline V gene, CDR1 is SGHRS and CDR2 is YFSETQ. This CDR3 has 16 amino acids. With 0 bases clipped from V and 4 bases from J, the junction kept 5 bases outside the gene matches. This chain's CDR3 is CASSLAGRGGYNEQFF. CDR3 nucleotides: TGCGCCAGCAGCTTGGCCGGGCGGGGGGGATACAATGAGCAGTTCTTC.

This clonotype was counted at least ten times. The chain joins TRBV5-1 to TRBJ2-1; 10 nucleotides match TRBD1. The CDR3 runs 15 residues. With 4 bases clipped from V and 3 bases from J, the junction kept 4 bases outside the gene matches. Germline-derived CDR1 and CDR2 are SGHRS and YFSETQ. CDR3 amino acids: CASSKGQGRYNEQFF. The CDR3 nucleotides are TGCGCCAGCAGCAAGGGACAGGGGCGCTACAATGAGCAGTTCTTC. Full variable domain (remainder filled in from reference TRBV5-1 and TRBJ2-1): KAGVTQTPRYLIKTRGQQVTLSCSPISGHRSVSWYQQTPGQGLQFLFEYFSETQRNKGNFPGRFSGRQFSNSRSEMNVSTLELGDSALYLCASSKGQGRYNEQFFGPGTRLTVL.

The sample holds many counts of this clonotype. The J gene is TRBJ1-1, the V gene TRBV5-1; 7 nucleotides agree with TRBD1. This CDR3 contains 13 residues. Germline values: CDR1 SGHRS, CDR2 YFSETQ. V lost 4 bases and J lost 7; bases outside the gene matches: 7. CDR3 nucleotide sequence: TGCGCCAGCAGCGGCGGGACAGTTGATGAAGCTTTCTTT. It specifies CASSGGTVDEAFF. The whole variable domain, filled in from reference TRBV5-1 and TRBJ1-1, reads KAGVTQTPRYLIKTRGQQVTLSCSPISGHRSVSWYQQTPGQGLQFLFEYFSETQRNKGNFPGRFSGRQFSNSRSEMNVSTLELGDSALYLCASSGGTVDEAFFGQGTRLTVV.

This clonotype showed up just a few times. This chain joins TRBV12-3 or TRBV12-4 and TRBJ1-6, with D possibly TRBD1 on 5 matching bases. The CDR3 consists of 15 residues. Between the trimmed V and J ends, which lost 2 bases and 7 bases, there was a span of 12 bases. The CDR3: CASSLNVGTNSPLHF. The CDR3 DNA is TGTGCCAGCAGTTTAAACGTAGGGACCAATTCACCCCTCCACTTT.

This clonotype was recorded at least ten times. The chain carries TRBV12-3 or TRBV12-4 and TRBJ1-2; 7 nucleotides align to TRBD1. V lost 6 bases to trimming and J lost 4 bases; unmatched junction nucleotides: 14. This CDR3 has 16 amino acids. CDR3: CASSKTGTVVGYGYTF. The CDR3 bases are TGTGCCAGCAGCAAAACCGGGACAGTAGTCGGCTATGGCTACACCTTC.

The sample holds many counts of this clonotype. This chain uses TRBV29-1 with TRBJ1-1; no clear D. Trimming stripped 7 bases from V and 1 base from J, with 13 bases between. The CDR3 length is 13 residues. CDR1 is SQVTM and CDR2 is ANQGSEA in the germline V gene. The CDR3 bases are TGCAGCGCAAGGGTCAGTCAGAACACTGAAGCTTTCTTT. Translated, it gives CSARVSQNTEAFF.

This clonotype was picked up many times. The rearrangement uses TRBV24-1 and TRBJ2-6; no firm D call. V was clipped by 6 bases and J by 4 bases, with 3 bases between them. Germline V gives CDR1 KGHDR, CDR2 SFDVKD. The CDR3 sequence is 12 residues long. CDR3 bases: TGTGCCACCAGTTCGGGGGCCAACGTCCTGACTTTC. Amino acid sequence: CATSSGANVLTF.

Ten or more counts support this clonotype. The rearrangement uses TRBV3-1 and TRBJ2-7; unclear D gene. The CDR3 has 14 residues. In germline, CDR1 is LGHDT, CDR2 YNNKEL (reference sequence). The ends were cut back, 4 bases at V and 2 bases at J, with 12 bases in the middle. CDR3 in amino acids: CASSPLGNPYEQYF. CDR3 nucleotide sequence: TGTGCCAGCAGCCCTTTAGGAAACCCCTACGAGCAGTACTTC.

This clonotype was seen more than once but under ten times. The V call is TRBV20-1, the J call TRBJ2-3; D could derive from TRBD1 or TRBD2 (5 bases each). The germline CDR1 and CDR2 sequences are DFQATT and SNEGSKA (reference sequence). V was clipped by 6 bases and J by 6 bases, with 13 bases between them. The CDR3 length is 12 residues. The CDR3 sequence is CSAERGGDTQYF. In DNA, the CDR3 is TGCAGTGCGGAGAGGGGCGGGGATACGCAGTATTTT.

This clonotype was recorded at least ten times. The junction shows a germline mismatch at one end, possibly a read error. The chain carries TRBV5-1 and TRBJ2-3; TRBD2 agrees at 7 bases. Germline lookup yields CDR1 SGHRS and CDR2 YFSETQ. The CDR3 spans 15 residues. The CDR3 sequence is CASSLKATSRDTQYF. The CDR3 DNA reads as TGCGCCAGCAGCTTGAAGGCGACTAGCAGAGATACGCAGTATTTT.

This clonotype came up many times. V usage is TRBV12-3 or TRBV12-4 and J usage is TRBJ1-6; TRBD1 aligns across 9 bases. J gave up 2 bases and V 7 bases, and 9 bases lay outside the gene matches. The CDR3 totals 17 residues. The CDR3 is CASNRETGGTYNSPLHF. DNA for the CDR3: TGTGCCAGCAATCGGGAGACAGGGGGTACCTATAATTCACCCCTCCACTTT.

The V gene is TRBV18, the J gene TRBJ2-2, with D possibly matching TRBD1 (5 bases). The ends were cut back, 2 bases at V and 0 bases at J, with 10 bases in the middle. Germline CDR1 reads KGHSH; CDR2 reads LQKENI. This CDR3 comprises 16 residues. This chain's CDR3 is CASSPDSRPNTGELFF. In nucleotides, the CDR3 is TGTGCCAGCTCACCAGACAGCCGACCGAACACCGGGGAGCTGTTTTTT.